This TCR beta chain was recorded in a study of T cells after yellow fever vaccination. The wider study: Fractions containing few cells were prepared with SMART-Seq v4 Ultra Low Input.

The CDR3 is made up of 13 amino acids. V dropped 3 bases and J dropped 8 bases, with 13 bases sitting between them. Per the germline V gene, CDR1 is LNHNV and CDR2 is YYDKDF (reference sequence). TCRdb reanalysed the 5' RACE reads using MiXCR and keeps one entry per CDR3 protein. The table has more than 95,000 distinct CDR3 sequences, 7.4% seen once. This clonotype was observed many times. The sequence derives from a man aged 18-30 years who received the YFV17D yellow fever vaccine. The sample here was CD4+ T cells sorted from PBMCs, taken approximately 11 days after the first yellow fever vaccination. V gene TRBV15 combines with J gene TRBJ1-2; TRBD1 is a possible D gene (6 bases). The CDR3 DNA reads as TGTGCCACCAGCAGGGGGGCCCTGGAGGGCTACACCTTC. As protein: CATSRGALEGYTF.